These 11 T cell receptor beta chains originate from one sample sequenced in a study of shared clonotypes between healthy human individuals (dated by TCRdb to 2018 to 2020). Libraries were constructed by the immunoSEQ multiplex PCR assay. TCRdb took over this immuneACCESS table, retaining in-frame rearrangements with V and J assigned. Such tables are incomplete; in checked studies, under half of the missing clones stem from an unresolved V gene, and the remainder is unexplained. The sample includes 100,000 to 120,000 clones, with 65% to 75% observed a single time. Around 24% of the sample lies in the top ten. Material: memory CD8+ T cells sorted from blood. In the paper's terms, the cell subset or site label means: CD45RO+ cells pooled with CCR7-negative TemRA cells. These receptors were collected from a woman between 25 and 40 years old in good health.

The J gene is TRBJ1-4, the V gene TRBV19, with 12 bases lining up with TRBD1. Germline V gene lookup returns CDR1 LNHDA and CDR2 SQIVND (reference sequence). V trimming: 7 bases; J trimming: 8 bases; junction bases outside the gene matches: 5. The CDR3 contains 14 residues. The CDR3 sequence is CASTGTGGSEKLFF. CDR3 nucleotides: TGTGCCAGTACGGGGACAGGGGGCAGCGAAAAACTGTTTTTT.

J is TRBJ2-6 and V is TRBV19, with D hard to call. V was cut by 6 bases and J by 0 bases, with 12 bases left in between. Per the germline V gene, CDR1 is LNHDA and CDR2 is SQIVND (reference sequence). The CDR3 extends over 16 amino acids. Written as DNA, the CDR3 is TGTGCCAGTAGAGTTGGCGTGCTCTCTGGGGCCAACGTCCTGACTTTC. It specifies CASRVGVLSGANVLTF.

This clone has a handful of counts. J is TRBJ2-5 and V is TRBV6-1, with 8 bases matching TRBD2. The end of the DNA is better explained by TRBJ2-7, so the J call may be wrong. CDR3 length: 16 residues. The V gene's germline CDR1 is MNHNS and CDR2 SASEGT. The CDR3 nucleotides are TGTGCCAGCAGTGATTTACTAGCGGACAGCTCCTACGAGCAGTACTTC. Protein product: CASSDLLADSSYEQYF.

With regard to this clone: Within the sample, other DNA sequences also encode this same CDR3. This chain links TRBV19 with TRBJ1-3; the D is unclear. The CDR3 totals 14 residues. Germline values: CDR1 LNHDA, CDR2 SQIVND (reference sequence). Trimming stripped 3 bases from V and 0 bases from J, with 6 bases between. This CDR3 reads CASSIGTSGNTIYF. CDR3 sequence (DNA): TGTGCCAGTAGTATCGGCACCTCTGGAAACACCATATATTTT.

Relative to its sample, this clone is medium-sized. The V and J genes are TRBV10-1 and TRBJ2-2; TRBD1 aligns across 10 bases. CDR1 WNHNN and CDR2 SYGVQD come from the germline V gene (reference sequence). Losses at the gene ends were 7 bases for V and 2 bases for J; bases not matched to a gene: 4. CDR3 size: 15 residues. CDR3 nucleotide sequence: TGCGCCAGCACTAGGGACAGGGGTAACACCGGGGAGCTGTTTTTT. Translation gives CASTRDRGNTGELFF.

The gene calls are TRBV6-5 and TRBJ1-1, with a tentative D call TRBD1 (5 bases). V shed 8 bases and J shed 5 bases, with 21 bases lying between them. Looked up from germline, CDR1 is MNHEY and CDR2 is SVGAGI. The CDR3 totals 15 residues. The CDR3 region is CASSRDPYMRTEAFF. The DNA for the CDR3 is TGTGCCAGCTCTCGGGACCCGTACATGAGAACTGAAGCTTTCTTT.

The chain combines TRBV4-1 with TRBJ1-1; D gene ambiguous. Trimming pared 0 bases from V and 4 bases from J, leaving 9 bases between. There are 14 residues in the CDR3. CDR1 is MGHRA, CDR2 YSYEKL, per germline. CDR3 protein: CASSQEVDGTEAFF. CDR3 bases: TGCGCCAGCAGCCAAGAGGTTGATGGCACTGAAGCTTTCTTT.

DNA of the CDR3: TGTGCCTGGAGTGTAAGGGGCCCGAACACCGGGGAGCTGTTTTTT. Amino acids: CAWSVRGPNTGELFF. V is TRBV30 and J is TRBJ2-2; the D gene is possibly TRBD1 (5 bases). The V and J ends lost 0 bases and 0 bases respectively, with 8 bases between them. CDR1 is GTSNPN, CDR2 SVGIG, per germline (reference sequence). The CDR3 length is 15 residues. The complete variable domain, with remaining parts taken from reference TRBV30 and TRBJ2-2, reads SQTIHQWPATLVQPVGSPLSLECTVEGTSNPNLYWYRQAAGRGLQLLFYSVGIGQISSEVPQNLSASRPQDRQFILSSKKLLLSDSGFYLCAWSVRGPNTGELFFGEGSRLTVL.

The J gene is TRBJ2-6, the V gene TRBV6-4, with 7 positions matching TRBD2. Germline V gene sequence: CDR1 MRHNA, CDR2 SNTAGT. After removal of 2 bases from V and 0 bases from J, the junction contained 4 bases not matched to a gene. This CDR3 contains 17 residues. CDR3 in DNA: TGTGCCAGCAGTGACGTCGGACTAGGCTCTGGGGCCAACGTCCTGACTTTC. Protein product: CASSDVGLGSGANVLTF.

This clone was counted at least ten times. The chain is built from TRBV6-5 and TRBJ2-7, with D perhaps TRBD1 (5 bases). This CDR3 has 14 amino acids. Germline loops: CDR1 MNHEY, CDR2 SVGAGI. With 10 bases removed from V and 2 bases from J, the gap between germline ends came to 18 bases. DNA for the CDR3: TGTGCCACCGGATGGACACCTTACCCCTACGAGCAGTACTTC. It is translated as CATGWTPYPYEQYF.

This chain links TRBV10-3 with TRBJ2-7; D is possibly TRBD2 (5 bases). Germline V CDR1 and CDR2: ENHRY, SYGVKD. The V end was cut by 10 bases, the J end by 5 bases, with 15 bases between. There are 12 residues in the CDR3. The CDR3 reads CASSHGLNEQYF. Here the CDR3 DNA reads TGTGCCAGCAGCCACGGACTGAACGAGCAGTACTTC.